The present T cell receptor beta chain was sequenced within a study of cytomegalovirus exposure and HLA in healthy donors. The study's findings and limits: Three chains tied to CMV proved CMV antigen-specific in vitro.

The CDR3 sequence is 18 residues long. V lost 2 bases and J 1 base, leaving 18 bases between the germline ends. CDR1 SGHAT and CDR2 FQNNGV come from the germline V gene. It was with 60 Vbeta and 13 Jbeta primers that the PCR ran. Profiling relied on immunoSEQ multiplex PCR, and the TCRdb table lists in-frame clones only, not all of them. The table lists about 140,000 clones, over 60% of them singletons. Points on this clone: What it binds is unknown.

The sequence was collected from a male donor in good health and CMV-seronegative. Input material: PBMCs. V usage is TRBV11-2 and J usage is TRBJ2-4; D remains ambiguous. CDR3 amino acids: CASSLHPNPVRAKNIQYF. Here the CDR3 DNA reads TGTGCCAGCAGCTTACACCCGAATCCGGTTCGGGCCAAAAACATTCAGTACTTC.